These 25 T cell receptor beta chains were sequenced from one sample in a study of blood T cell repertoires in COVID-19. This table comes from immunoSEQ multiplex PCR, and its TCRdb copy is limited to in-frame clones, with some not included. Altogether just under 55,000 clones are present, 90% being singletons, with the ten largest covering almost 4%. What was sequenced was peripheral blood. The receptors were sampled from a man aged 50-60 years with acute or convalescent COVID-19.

CDR3 region: CASSFLGHTQYF. The CDR3 region has the DNA TGTGCCAGCAGCTTTCTTGGGCATACGCAGTATTTT. The chain recombines TRBV11-3 with TRBJ2-3, with D unresolved. V was pared by 3 bases and J by 7 bases, with 8 bases between. This CDR3 is built from 12 residues. Germline V gene sequence: CDR1 SGHNT, CDR2 YENEEA.

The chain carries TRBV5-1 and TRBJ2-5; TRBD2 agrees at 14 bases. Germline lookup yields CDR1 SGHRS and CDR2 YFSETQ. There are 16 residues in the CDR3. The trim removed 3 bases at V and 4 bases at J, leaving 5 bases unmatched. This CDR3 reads CASSSGTSGSIETQYF. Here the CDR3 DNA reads TGCGCCAGCAGCTCAGGGACTAGCGGGAGTATAGAGACCCAGTACTTC.

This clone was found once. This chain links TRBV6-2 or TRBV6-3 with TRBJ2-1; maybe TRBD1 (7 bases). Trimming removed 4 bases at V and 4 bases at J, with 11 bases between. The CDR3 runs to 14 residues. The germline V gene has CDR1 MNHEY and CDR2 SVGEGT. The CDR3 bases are TGTGCCAGCAGTTTGCGGGGACAGTACAATGAGCAGTTCTTC. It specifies CASSLRGQYNEQFF.

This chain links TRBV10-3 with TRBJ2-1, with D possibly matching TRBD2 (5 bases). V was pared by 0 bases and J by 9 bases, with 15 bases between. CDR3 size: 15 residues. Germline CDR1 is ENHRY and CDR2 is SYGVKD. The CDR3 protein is CAISESSGAWTEQFF. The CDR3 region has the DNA TGTGCCATCAGTGAGTCGAGCGGAGCTTGGACTGAGCAGTTCTTC.

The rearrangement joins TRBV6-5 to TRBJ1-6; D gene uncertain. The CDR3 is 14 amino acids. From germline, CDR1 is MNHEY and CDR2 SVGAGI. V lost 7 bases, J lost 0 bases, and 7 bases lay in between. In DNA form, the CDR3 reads TGTGCCAGCACTGCGAGCTCCTATAATTCACCCCTCCACTTT. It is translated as CASTASSYNSPLHF.

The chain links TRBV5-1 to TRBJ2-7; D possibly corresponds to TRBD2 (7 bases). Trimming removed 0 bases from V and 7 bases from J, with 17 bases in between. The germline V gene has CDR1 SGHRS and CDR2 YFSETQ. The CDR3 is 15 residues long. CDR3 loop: CASSLDWGGAGEQYF. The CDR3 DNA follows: TGCGCCAGCAGCTTGGATTGGGGGGGCGCGGGTGAGCAGTACTTC. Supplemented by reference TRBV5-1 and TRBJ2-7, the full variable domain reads KAGVTQTPRYLIKTRGQQVTLSCSPISGHRSVSWYQQTPGQGLQFLFEYFSETQRNKGNFPGRFSGRQFSNSRSEMNVSTLELGDSALYLCASSLDWGGAGEQYFGPGTRLTVT.

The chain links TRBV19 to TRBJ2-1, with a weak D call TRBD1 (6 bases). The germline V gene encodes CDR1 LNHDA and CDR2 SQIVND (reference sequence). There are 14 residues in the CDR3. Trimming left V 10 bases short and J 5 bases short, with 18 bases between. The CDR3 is CATQTGSTHNEQFF. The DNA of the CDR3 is TGTGCCACTCAGACAGGCTCAACTCACAATGAGCAGTTCTTC.

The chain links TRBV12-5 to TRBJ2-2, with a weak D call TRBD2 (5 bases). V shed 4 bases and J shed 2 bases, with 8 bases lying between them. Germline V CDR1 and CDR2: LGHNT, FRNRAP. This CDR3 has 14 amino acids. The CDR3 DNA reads TGTGCTAGTGGTTCAACTAGAAACACCGGGGAGCTGTTTTTT. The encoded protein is CASGSTRNTGELFF. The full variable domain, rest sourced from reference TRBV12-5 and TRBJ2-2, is DARVTQTPRHKVTEMGQEVTMRCQPILGHNTVFWYRQTMMQGLELLAYFRNRAPLDDSGMPKDRFSAEMPDATLATLKIQPSEPRDSAVYFCASGSTRNTGELFFGEGSRLTVL.

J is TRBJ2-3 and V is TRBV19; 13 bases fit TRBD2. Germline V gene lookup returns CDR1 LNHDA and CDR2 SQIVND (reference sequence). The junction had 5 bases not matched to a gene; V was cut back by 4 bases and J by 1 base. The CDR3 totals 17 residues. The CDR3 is CASSRVGTSGGTDTQYF. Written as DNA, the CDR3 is TGTGCCAGTAGTAGGGTGGGGACTAGCGGGGGCACAGATACGCAGTATTTT.

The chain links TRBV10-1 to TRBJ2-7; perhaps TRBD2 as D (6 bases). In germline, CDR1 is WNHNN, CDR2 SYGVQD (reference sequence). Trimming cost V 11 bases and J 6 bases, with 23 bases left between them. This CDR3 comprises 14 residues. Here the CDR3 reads CAAPTPGGASEQYF. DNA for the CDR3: TGCGCCGCCCCAACCCCCGGGGGTGCGTCCGAGCAGTACTTC.

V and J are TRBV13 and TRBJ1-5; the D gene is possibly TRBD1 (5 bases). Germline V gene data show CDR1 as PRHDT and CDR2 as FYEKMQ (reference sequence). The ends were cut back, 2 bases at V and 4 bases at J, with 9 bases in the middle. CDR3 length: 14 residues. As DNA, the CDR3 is TGTGCCAGCAGCTTACAGGGAGGTAATCAGCCCCAGCATTTT. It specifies CASSLQGGNQPQHF. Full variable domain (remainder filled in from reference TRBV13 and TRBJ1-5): AAGVIQSPRHLIKEKRETATLKCYPIPRHDTVYWYQQGPGQDPQFLISFYEKMQSDKGSIPDRFSAQQFSDYHSELNMSSLELGDSALYFCASSLQGGNQPQHFGDGTRLSIL.

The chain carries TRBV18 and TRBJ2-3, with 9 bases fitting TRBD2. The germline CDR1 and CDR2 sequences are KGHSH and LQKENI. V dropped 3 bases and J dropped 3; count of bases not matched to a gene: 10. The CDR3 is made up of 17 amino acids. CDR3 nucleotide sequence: TGTGCCAGCTCACCCCGTATGAGCGGGAGGAAGACAGATACGCAGTATTTT. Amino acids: CASSPRMSGRKTDTQYF.

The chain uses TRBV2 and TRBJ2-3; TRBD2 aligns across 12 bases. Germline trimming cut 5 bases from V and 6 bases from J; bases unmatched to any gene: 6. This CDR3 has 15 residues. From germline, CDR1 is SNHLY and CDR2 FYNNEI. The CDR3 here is CASSQRLAGVDTQYF. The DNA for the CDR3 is TGTGCCAGCAGTCAGAGACTAGCGGGAGTTGATACGCAGTATTTT.

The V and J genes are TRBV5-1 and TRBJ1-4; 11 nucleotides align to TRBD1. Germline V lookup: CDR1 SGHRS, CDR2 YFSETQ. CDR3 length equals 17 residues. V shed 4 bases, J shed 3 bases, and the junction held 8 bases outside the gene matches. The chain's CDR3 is CASSQGQGAGANEKLFF. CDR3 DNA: TGCGCCAGCAGCCAAGGACAGGGGGCCGGGGCTAATGAAAAACTGTTTTTT. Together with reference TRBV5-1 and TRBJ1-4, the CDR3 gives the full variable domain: KAGVTQTPRYLIKTRGQQVTLSCSPISGHRSVSWYQQTPGQGLQFLFEYFSETQRNKGNFPGRFSGRQFSNSRSEMNVSTLELGDSALYLCASSQGQGAGANEKLFFGSGTQLSVL.

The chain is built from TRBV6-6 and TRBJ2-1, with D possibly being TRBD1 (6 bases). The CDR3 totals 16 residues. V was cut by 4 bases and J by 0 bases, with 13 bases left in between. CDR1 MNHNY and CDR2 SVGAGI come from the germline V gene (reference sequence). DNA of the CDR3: TGTGCCAGCAGTTCAGGACAGTGGAGCTCCTACAATGAGCAGTTCTTC. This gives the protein CASSSGQWSSYNEQFF.

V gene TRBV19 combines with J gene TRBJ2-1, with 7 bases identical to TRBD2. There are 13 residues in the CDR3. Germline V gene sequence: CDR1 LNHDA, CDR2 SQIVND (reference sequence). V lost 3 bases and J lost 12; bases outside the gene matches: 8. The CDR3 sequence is CASSISSGKVQFF. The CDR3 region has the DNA TGTGCCAGTAGTATCTCCAGCGGGAAGGTGCAGTTCTTC.

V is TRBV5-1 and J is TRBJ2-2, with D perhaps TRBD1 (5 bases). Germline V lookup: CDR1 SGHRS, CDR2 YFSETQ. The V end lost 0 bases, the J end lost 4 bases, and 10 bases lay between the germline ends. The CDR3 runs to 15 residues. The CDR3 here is CASSLGRASTGELFF. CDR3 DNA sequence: TGCGCCAGCAGCTTGGGCAGGGCCTCCACCGGGGAGCTGTTTTTT.

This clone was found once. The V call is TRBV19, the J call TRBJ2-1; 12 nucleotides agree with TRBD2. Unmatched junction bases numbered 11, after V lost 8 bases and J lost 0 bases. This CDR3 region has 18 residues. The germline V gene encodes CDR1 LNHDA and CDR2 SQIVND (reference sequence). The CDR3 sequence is CASAVLASGRASYNEQFF. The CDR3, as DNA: TGTGCCAGTGCAGTTTTGGCTAGCGGGAGGGCCTCCTACAATGAGCAGTTCTTC.

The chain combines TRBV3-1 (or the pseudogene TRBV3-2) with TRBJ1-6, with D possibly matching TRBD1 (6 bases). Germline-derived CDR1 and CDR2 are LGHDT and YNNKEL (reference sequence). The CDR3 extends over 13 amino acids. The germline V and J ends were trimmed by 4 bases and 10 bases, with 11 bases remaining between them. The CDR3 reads CASSLQGGSPLHF. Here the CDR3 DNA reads TGTGCCAGCAGCCTACAGGGCGGGTCACCCCTCCACTTT.

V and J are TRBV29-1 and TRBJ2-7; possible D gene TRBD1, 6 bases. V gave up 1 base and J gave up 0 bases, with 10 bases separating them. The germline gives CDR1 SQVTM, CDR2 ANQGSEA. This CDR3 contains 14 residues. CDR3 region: CSVEVRDISYEQYF. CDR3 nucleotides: TGCAGCGTTGAAGTACGGGACATCTCCTACGAGCAGTACTTC.

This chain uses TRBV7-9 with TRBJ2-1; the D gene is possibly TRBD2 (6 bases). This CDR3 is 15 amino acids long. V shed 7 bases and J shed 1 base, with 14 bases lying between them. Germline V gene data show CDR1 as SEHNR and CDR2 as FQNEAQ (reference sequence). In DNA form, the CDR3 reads TGTGCCAGCACGAGGAGGGAAGGGTCCTACAATGAGCAGTTCTTC. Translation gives CASTRREGSYNEQFF.

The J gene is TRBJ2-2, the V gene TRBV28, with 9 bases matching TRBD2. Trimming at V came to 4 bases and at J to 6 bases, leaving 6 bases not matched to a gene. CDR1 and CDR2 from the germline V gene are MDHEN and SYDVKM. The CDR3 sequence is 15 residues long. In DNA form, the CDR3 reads TGTGCCAGCAGTTGGACTAGCGCGGCTGCCGGGGAGCTGTTTTTT. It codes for CASSWTSAAAGELFF.

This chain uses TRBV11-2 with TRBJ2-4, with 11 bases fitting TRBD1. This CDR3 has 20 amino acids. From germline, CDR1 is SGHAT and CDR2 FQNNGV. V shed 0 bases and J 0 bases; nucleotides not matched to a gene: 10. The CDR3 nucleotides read TGTGCCAGCAGCTTAGATTTGGGACAGGGGGTAGTGGGAGCCAAAAACATTCAGTACTTC. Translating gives CASSLDLGQGVVGAKNIQYF. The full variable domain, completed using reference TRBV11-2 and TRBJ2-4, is EAGVAQSPRYKIIEKRQSVAFWCNPISGHATLYWYQQILGQGPKLLIQFQNNGVVDDSQLPKDRFSAERLKGVDSTLKIQPAKLEDSAVYLCASSLDLGQGVVGAKNIQYFGAGTRLSVL.

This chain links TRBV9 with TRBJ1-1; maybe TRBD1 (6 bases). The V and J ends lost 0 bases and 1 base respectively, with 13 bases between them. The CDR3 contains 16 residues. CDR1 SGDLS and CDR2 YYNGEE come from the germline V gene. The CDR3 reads CASSVVGGEKNTEAFF. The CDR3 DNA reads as TGTGCCAGCAGCGTAGTAGGGGGGGAGAAGAACACTGAAGCTTTCTTT.

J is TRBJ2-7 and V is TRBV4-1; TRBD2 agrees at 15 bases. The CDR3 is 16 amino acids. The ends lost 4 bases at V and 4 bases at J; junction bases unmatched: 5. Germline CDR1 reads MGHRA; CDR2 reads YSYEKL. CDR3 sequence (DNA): TGCGCCAGCAGCCCCGGACTAGCGGGAGGGCCGTACGAGCAGTACTTC. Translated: CASSPGLAGGPYEQYF.